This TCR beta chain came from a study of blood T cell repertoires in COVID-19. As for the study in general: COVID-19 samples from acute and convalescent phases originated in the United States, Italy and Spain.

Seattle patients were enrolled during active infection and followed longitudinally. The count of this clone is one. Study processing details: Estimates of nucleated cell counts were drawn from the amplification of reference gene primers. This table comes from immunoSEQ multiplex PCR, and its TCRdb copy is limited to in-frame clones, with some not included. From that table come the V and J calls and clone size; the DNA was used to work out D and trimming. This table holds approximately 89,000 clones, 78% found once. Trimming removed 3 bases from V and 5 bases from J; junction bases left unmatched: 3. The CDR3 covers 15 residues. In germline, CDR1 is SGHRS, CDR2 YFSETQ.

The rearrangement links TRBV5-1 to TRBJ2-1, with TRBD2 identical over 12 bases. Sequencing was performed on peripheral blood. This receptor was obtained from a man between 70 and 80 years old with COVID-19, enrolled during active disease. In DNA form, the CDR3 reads TGCGCCAGCAGCTGGACTAGCGGGGTTAACAATGAGCAGTTCTTC. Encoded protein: CASSWTSGVNNEQFF.